This TCR beta chain was identified in a study of T cell responses to AZD1222 COVID-19 vaccine. The CDR3 covers 15 residues. The V and J ends lost 3 bases and 5 bases respectively, with 13 bases between them. The germline CDR1 and CDR2 sequences are KGHSH and LQKENI. General study results and limits: Donors in the cohort were predominantly white British and more often female, and clonal diversity was possibly underestimated.

Comments on this clone: The antigen remains unidentified.

TCRdb's copy holds only in-frame clones and misses some; the assay was immunoSEQ multiplex PCR. The sample holds under 100,000 clones; 80% to 90% are singletons and the top ten take 15% to 20%. The sequence was obtained from an adult in good health. The chain couples TRBV18 to TRBJ1-4; D possibly corresponds to TRBD1 (5 bases). Here the sequenced sample was peripheral blood, taken on day 0 of AZD1222 vaccination. The CDR3 DNA reads as TGTGCCAGCTCACCTCCAGGGCCCGGGAATGAAAAACTGTTTTTT. It encodes CASSPPGPGNEKLFF.